One TCR beta chain is described in this entry. In the study's own analysis: Quantification of nucleated cells was approximated via reference gene primer amplification. Libraries were prepared by immunoSEQ multiplex PCR; TCRdb keeps only in-frame clonotypes and omits some of them. V and J calls plus clone size are reproduced from that table; the DNA served to infer D and trimming. This sample carries about 150,000 clones, approximately 82% of them seen once, and the ten largest clones take more than 5.5%. This sample was taken from a study of blood T cell repertoires in COVID-19. Study information: The samples span acute and convalescent COVID-19 from the United States, Italy and Spain. The cDNA or gDNA used as material had been derived from T cells, B-cell-depleted T cells, or PBMCs.

V was cut by 4 bases and J by 7 bases, with 13 bases left in between. The germline V gene has CDR1 KGHSY and CDR2 FQNENV. This CDR3 has 13 residues. The chain has TRBV16 and TRBJ1-1; tentatively, D is TRBD1 (5 bases). What was sequenced was peripheral blood. This receptor was taken from a woman between 50 and 59 years old in a cohort sampled during active or convalescent COVID-19. The CDR3 here is CASSPRESGEAFF. For the CDR3, the DNA is TGTGCCAGCAGCCCCAGGGAATCCGGTGAAGCTTTCTTT.